Listed here is a single T cell receptor (beta chain). This clonotype was counted between two and nine times. Its antigen remains unidentified. Base qualities are not provided; no much larger clone lies one nucleotide away. To prepare the library, RACE was applied. These reads were obtained on a NextSeq 500. During library preparation, unique molecular identifiers were attached to individual cDNA molecules so that TCRs could be counted in a quantitative, reproducible way. For every blood RNA sample, sequencing covered both the TCR alpha and TCR beta chains. Per the authors' processing: The median number of TCRs per sample was around 96,000, ranging from about 20,000 to 700,000. The Decombinator software suite was used to annotate the V, J and CDR3 of the TCR reads. For the PS versus PT1 abundance plots, all samples were subsampled to the same number of TCRs (28,000). Expanded TCRs were defined as absent before sensitization and observed at least eight times at the 2-week time point. TCRdb trimmed the raw reads at Q25, called clones with MiXCR and kept productive beta chains. Each CDR3 protein gets just one entry, which takes the most common genes and DNA from the rows behind it. The V and J calls and clone size are TCRdb's, not the authors'. This sample holds 35,000 to 50,000 distinct CDR3 sequences; 9.5% to 15% were observed only once. The ten largest make up about 6% of the sample.

The sample is drawn from a study of human T cells and chemical hapten exposure (dated by TCRdb to the early 2020s). For context, the study as a whole: For sensitization, 2% DPC in acetone was applied to a roughly 2 cm by roughly 2 cm area of upper inner arm skin. Throughout the study period of roughly 24 weeks, patients also received therapeutic DPC doses to the scalp every week. Blood for TCR sequencing was provided by twenty-nine alopecia patients at one to four time points (pre-sensitization, 2, 6 and 24 weeks). Peripheral blood TCR repertoire changes were tracked in vivo in alopecia patients during primary and secondary sensitization to the hapten diphenylcyclopropenone (DPC). Libraries were combined into a pool for sequencing, and differences in TCR yield between samples came mainly from small differences in library volumes within the pool. Blood was sampled from patients pre-sensitization (week 0) and at 2, 6 and about 24 weeks after DPC sensitization. The mostly female patient cohort included alopecia areata with under or over 50% scalp involvement, alopecia totalis and alopecia universalis. Patch tests used Finn chambers with 0.01% DPC on the upper back, scored after 6 days by International Contact Dermatitis Research Group standards.

The investigation overall reported the following: DPC sensitization did not change how many TCRs were above 1 in 1000 frequency, and no evidence was found of alterations in global repertoire structure. Patch test score correlated positively with the number of PT1 expanded TCRs, reaching significance at thresholds 8, 16 and 32 but not at 4. Alopecia, a presumed autoimmune disease, was present in all patients, so the immune response of the patients might differ from that of healthy individuals. Significantly more large CDR3 similarity clusters were formed by expanded TCRs than by pre-sensitization or healthy control sets, consistent with antigen-driven responses. Repeated subsampling changed both the strength of the expansion versus patch-test correlation and the threshold at which that correlation became significant.

Interpreted using the paper, the time point label stands for: pre-sensitization, week 0. Reading the label with the study, this specimen's treatment or condition is: therapeutic diphenylcyclopropenone sensitization with weekly scalp DPC. At each patch-test visit, blood was drawn before the patch test was applied. To be eligible, patients had to be aged 18 to 70, diagnosed with alopecia and judged suitable for DPC therapy, while pregnant patients were excluded. Total RNA was extracted from unfractionated whole blood that had been collected in Tempus Blood RNA tubes. CDR1 and CDR2, per the germline V gene, are ENHRY and SYGVKD. Counted from cysteine to phenylalanine, this CDR3 has 15 amino acids. Here the CDR3 DNA is all that survives: 45 bases in frame from base 1. At the junction V is shortened by 3 bases and J by 6 bases, with 18 bases in between.

Recombination joined TRBV10-3 with TRBJ2-7, with no reliable assignment of the D segment. The TCR sequence derives from a woman younger than 45 with alopecia areata. Some clones in this sample may be carry-over from other donors' samples. The sequencing used whole blood, collected in connection with sensitization to the hapten diphenylcyclopropenone (DPC). The nucleotides read TGTGCCATCAGTGACCTAGAGACACGGATCCGCGAGCAGTACTTC. Its protein is CAISDLETRIREQYF.